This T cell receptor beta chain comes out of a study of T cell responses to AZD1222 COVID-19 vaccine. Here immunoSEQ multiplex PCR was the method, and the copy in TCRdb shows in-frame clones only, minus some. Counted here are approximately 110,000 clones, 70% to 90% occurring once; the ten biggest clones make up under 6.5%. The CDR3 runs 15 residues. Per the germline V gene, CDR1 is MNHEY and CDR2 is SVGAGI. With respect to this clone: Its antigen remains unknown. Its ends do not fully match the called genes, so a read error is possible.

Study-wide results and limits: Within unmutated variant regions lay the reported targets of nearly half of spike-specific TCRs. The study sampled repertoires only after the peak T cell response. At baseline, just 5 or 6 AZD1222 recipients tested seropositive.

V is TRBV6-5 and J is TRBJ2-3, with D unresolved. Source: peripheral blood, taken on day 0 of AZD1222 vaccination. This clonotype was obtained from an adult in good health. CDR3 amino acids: CASSDSRTTLDTQYF. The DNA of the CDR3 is TGTGCCAGCAGTGACTCCCGGACCACTTTGGATACGCAGTATTTT.